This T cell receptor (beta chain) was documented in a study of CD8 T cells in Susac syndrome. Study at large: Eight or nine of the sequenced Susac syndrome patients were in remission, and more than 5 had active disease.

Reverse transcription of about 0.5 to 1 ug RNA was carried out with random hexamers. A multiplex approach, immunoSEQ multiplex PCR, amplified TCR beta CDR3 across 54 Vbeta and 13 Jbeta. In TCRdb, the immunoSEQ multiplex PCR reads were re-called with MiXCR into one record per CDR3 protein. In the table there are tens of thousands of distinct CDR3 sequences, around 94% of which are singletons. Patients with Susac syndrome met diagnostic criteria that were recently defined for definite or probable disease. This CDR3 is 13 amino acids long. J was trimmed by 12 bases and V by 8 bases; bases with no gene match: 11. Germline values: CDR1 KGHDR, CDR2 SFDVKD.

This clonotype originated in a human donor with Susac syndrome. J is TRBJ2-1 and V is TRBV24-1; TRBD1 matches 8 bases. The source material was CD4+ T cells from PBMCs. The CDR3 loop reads CATTEAGTGMQFF. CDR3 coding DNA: TGTGCCACCACCGAAGCCGGGACAGGAATGCAGTTCTTC.